Following are 14 T cell receptor beta chains from one sample sequenced in a study of vaccination effects on CD4 cells after COVID-19. The antigens these receptors bind are not known. Viral peptide pool expansion of antigen-specific CD4+ T cells preceded sequencing in the ViraFEST assay. Once cultured for roughly nine days, the cells underwent separation to obtain CD4+ T cells. All vaccine recipients tested negative for nucleocapsid antibodies and had never contracted SARS-CoV-2 infection. Method: immunoSEQ multiplex PCR; TCRdb's copy keeps in-frame clones and lacks some. The table records about 63,000 clones, about 79% of them present only once. The material was CD4+ T cells from PBMCs cultured with HCoV-OC43 spike peptides, obtained before COVID-19 vaccination. The subset denotes: HCoV-OC43 spike overlapping peptide pool stimulation. The source is a human donor who received a COVID-19 vaccine.

V gene TRBV6-5 combines with J gene TRBJ2-3; tentatively, D is TRBD2 (6 bases). Per germline, CDR1 MNHEY and CDR2 SVGAGI. Trimming shortened V by 5 bases and J by 10 bases, and 13 bases separated the two germline ends. This CDR3 comprises 12 residues. CDR3 DNA: TGTGCCAGCAGTCATGGCGGGGACGCGCAGTATTTT. Encoded protein: CASSHGGDAQYF.

CDR3 sequence (DNA): TGTGCCAGCAGCGGGACAGGGAGGGATTGGGAAAAACTGTTTTTT. This translates into CASSGTGRDWEKLFF. The chain recombines TRBV6-5 with TRBJ1-4, with 9 bases that match TRBD1. This CDR3 region has 15 residues. V lost 6 bases, J lost 8 bases, and 10 bases stayed unmatched. Germline V gene data show CDR1 as MNHEY and CDR2 as SVGAGI.

The chain employs TRBV7-2 and TRBJ1-1, with a weak D call TRBD1 (6 bases). Germline CDR1 reads SGHTA; CDR2 reads FQGNSA. The CDR3 extends over 17 amino acids. V lost 4 bases to trimming and J lost 1 base, with 19 bases between them. This CDR3 reads CASSSWGHQIQNTEAFF. The CDR3 DNA reads as TGTGCCAGCAGCTCTTGGGGACACCAAATTCAGAACACTGAAGCTTTCTTT.

J is TRBJ2-1 and V is TRBV9; D is perhaps TRBD1 (6 bases). Trimming stripped 4 bases from V and 5 bases from J, with 16 bases between. The CDR3 totals 15 residues. Germline V gene data show CDR1 as SGDLS and CDR2 as YYNGEE. The CDR3, as DNA: TGTGCCAGCAGCCGTTCCGGGACAAAGAACAATGAGCAGTTCTTC. Protein product: CASSRSGTKNNEQFF.

The chain joins TRBV30 to TRBJ2-5; possibly TRBD1 or TRBD2 for D (5 bases each). Germline V gives CDR1 GTSNPN, CDR2 SVGIG (reference sequence). This CDR3 is 15 amino acids long. Trimming took off 4 bases at V and 5 bases at J, with 20 bases between the two ends. The DNA for the CDR3 is TGTGCCTGGAAGGGAGTAATCGCCGGGACGGAGACCCAGTACTTC. It codes for CAWKGVIAGTETQYF.

The CDR3 DNA sequence: TGTGCCAGCAGCCGACCTACTAGCGGGATGAAAAACATTCAGTACTTC. It encodes CASSRPTSGMKNIQYF. The chain uses TRBV5-8 and TRBJ2-4; 10 bases agree with TRBD2. The ends lost 4 bases at V and 4 bases at J; junction bases unmatched: 8. CDR1 and CDR2 from the germline V gene are SGHTS and YDEGEE. This CDR3 contains 16 residues.

The rearrangement joins TRBV6-2 or TRBV6-3 to TRBJ2-1, with 7 bases aligning to TRBD1. The germline V gene has CDR1 MNHEY and CDR2 SVGEGT. V lost 2 bases, J lost 4 bases, and 5 bases stayed unmatched. The CDR3 length is 15 residues. For the CDR3, the DNA is TGTGCCAGCAGTTACACGGGACAGCTATACAATGAGCAGTTCTTC. Amino acid sequence: CASSYTGQLYNEQFF.

The gene calls are TRBV28 and TRBJ2-2; D unresolved. The CDR3 is 12 residues long. Germline V lookup: CDR1 MDHEN, CDR2 SYDVKM. With 7 bases removed from V and 2 bases from J, the gap between germline ends came to 5 bases. The CDR3: CASMGNTGELFF. The DNA for the CDR3 is TGTGCCAGCATGGGAAACACCGGGGAGCTGTTTTTT.

Concerning this clone itself: At one end, the junction sequence differs from germline, possibly due to a read error. The chain recombines TRBV27 with TRBJ1-1; maybe TRBD1 (5 bases). The CDR3 contains 12 residues. Germline CDR1 is MNHEY and CDR2 is SMNVEV (reference sequence). CDR3 in DNA: TGTGCCAGCAGTCTGCAATCCAGGGCCCCGATCTTT. Encoded protein: CASSLQSRAPIF.

The J gene is TRBJ2-3, the V gene TRBV6-2 or TRBV6-3; D unresolved. The germline CDR1 and CDR2 sequences are MNHEY and SVGEGT. The CDR3 has 15 residues. The V gene lost 0 bases and the J gene lost 2 bases, with 9 bases spanning the gap. The CDR3 DNA reads as TGTGCCAGCAGTTACTCGGTTTCCTCCACAGATACGCAGTATTTT. Translation gives CASSYSVSSTDTQYF.

The chain couples TRBV5-1 to TRBJ1-3; the D gene is possibly TRBD1 (5 bases). Germline V lookup: CDR1 SGHRS, CDR2 YFSETQ. This CDR3 spans 16 amino acids. V lost 0 bases and J lost 2, with 12 bases in between. The CDR3 loop is CASSLALDNAGNTIYF. CDR3 nucleotide sequence: TGCGCCAGCAGCTTGGCCCTGGACAACGCTGGAAACACCATATATTTT.

This sequence joins TRBV25-1 and TRBJ2-3; D is uncertain. Trimming took 5 bases from V and 1 from J, leaving 10 bases between them. The V gene's germline CDR1 is MGHDK and CDR2 SYGVNS. The CDR3 runs 14 residues. The CDR3 here is CASSKGGGTDTQYF. The CDR3 DNA reads TGTGCCAGCAGTAAAGGTGGGGGCACAGATACGCAGTATTTT.

This clone was detected only once. The rearrangement links TRBV6-2 or TRBV6-3 to TRBJ2-7; 9 bases match TRBD1. This CDR3 has 15 residues. The V segment lost 0 bases and the J segment 2 bases; nucleotides outside the gene matches: 2. From germline, CDR1 is MNHEY and CDR2 SVGEGT. The CDR3: CASSYSGQGTYEQYV. In DNA, the CDR3 is TGTGCCAGCAGTTACTCCGGACAGGGGACCTACGAGCAGTACGTC.

The CDR3 reads CATSDSQPSDSSYEQYV. CDR3 sequence (DNA): TGTGCCACCAGTGACTCACAACCTTCAGACAGCTCCTACGAGCAGTACGTC. The chain links TRBV24-1 to TRBJ2-7; possibly TRBD1 for D (5 bases). Trimming removed 4 bases from V and 0 bases from J, with 18 bases in between. The CDR3 is made up of 17 amino acids. Germline V lookup: CDR1 KGHDR, CDR2 SFDVKD.